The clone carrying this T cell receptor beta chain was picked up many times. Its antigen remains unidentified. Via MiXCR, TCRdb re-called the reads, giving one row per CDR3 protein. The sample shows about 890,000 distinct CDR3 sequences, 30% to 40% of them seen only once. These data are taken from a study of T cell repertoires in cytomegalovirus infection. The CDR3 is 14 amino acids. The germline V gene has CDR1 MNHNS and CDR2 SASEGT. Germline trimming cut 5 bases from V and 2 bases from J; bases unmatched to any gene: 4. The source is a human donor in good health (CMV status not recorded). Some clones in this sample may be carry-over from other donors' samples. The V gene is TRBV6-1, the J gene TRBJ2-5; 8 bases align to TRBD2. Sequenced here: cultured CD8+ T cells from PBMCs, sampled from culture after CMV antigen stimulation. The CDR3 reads CASSYSGDQETQYF. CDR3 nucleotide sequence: TGTGCCAGCAGTTATAGCGGGGATCAAGAGACCCAGTACTTC.